This T cell receptor (beta chain) was identified in a study of T cells in Graves' hyperthyroidism and ophthalmopathy. Germline CDR1 and CDR2: KGHSH and LQKENI. J lost 0 bases, V lost 3 bases, and 4 bases had no gene match. The CDR3 loop spans 15 amino acids. There are many counts of this clonotype. A Clinical Activity Score of at least 3, a NOSPECS grade of at least 4 and a duration under 3 months were recorded in the ophthalmopathy patients. Authors of the study amplified TCR beta CDR3 regions from RNA transcripts. The HTBI set primed first-round TCR CDR3 RT-PCR. TCRdb re-analysed the multiplex PCR reads in MiXCR, keeping a single row per CDR3 protein. Here the sample spans hundreds of thousands of distinct CDR3 sequences, 12% to 15% being singletons.

Material for sequencing was blood. The chain links TRBV18 to TRBJ2-5, with TRBD1 matching over 7 bases. The sequence was collected from an older woman with Graves' ophthalmopathy. The CDR3 is CASSPGQVNQETQYF. The CDR3 region has the DNA TGTGCCAGCTCACCCGGACAGGTGAACCAAGAGACCCAGTACTTC. Full variable domain (missing parts from reference TRBV18 and TRBJ2-5): NAGVMQNPRHLVRRRGQEARLRCSPMKGHSHVYWYRQLPEEGLKFMVYLQKENIIDESGMPKERFSAEFPKEGPSILRIQQVVRGDSAAYFCASSPGQVNQETQYFGPGTRLLVL.